The source of this TCR beta chain is a study of blood T cell repertoires in COVID-19. About the research overall: Sites in the United States, Italy and Spain provided acute and convalescent COVID-19 samples. The cDNA or gDNA used as material had been derived from T cells, B-cell-depleted T cells, or PBMCs.

In the authors' methods: Researchers report that nucleated cell counts were estimated from reference gene primer amplification. Produced via immunoSEQ multiplex PCR; TCRdb's table is partial and in-frame only. V and J calls and clone size are as listed in that table; D and trimming were resolved from the DNA. In the table there are approximately 500,000 clones, roughly 89% of which are singletons. The V end was cut by 6 bases, the J end by 10 bases, with 16 bases between. CDR1 is LGHNA and CDR2 is YNFKEQ in the germline V gene. The CDR3 loop spans 13 amino acids. Seattle participants joined during active infection and were tracked over time.

Sequences were obtained from peripheral blood. V usage is TRBV4-2 and J usage is TRBJ2-1, with D possibly matching TRBD2 (7 bases). The receptor was derived from a woman between 45 and 65 years old with COVID-19, enrolled during active disease. The CDR3 bases are TGTGCCAGCAGTCCGAGGGGGGGATACGAGCAGTTCTTC. This sequence encodes CASSPRGGYEQFF.